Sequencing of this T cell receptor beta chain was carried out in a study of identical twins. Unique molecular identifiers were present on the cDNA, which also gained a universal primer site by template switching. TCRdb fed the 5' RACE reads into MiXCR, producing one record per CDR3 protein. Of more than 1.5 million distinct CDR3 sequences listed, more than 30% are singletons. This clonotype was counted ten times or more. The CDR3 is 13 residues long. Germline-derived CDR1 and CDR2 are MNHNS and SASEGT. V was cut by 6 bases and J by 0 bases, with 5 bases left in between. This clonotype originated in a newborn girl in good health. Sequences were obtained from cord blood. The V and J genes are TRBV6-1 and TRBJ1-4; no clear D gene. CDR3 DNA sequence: TGTGCCAGCAGGACAACAACTAATGAAAAACTGTTTTTT. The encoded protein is CASRTTTNEKLFF.